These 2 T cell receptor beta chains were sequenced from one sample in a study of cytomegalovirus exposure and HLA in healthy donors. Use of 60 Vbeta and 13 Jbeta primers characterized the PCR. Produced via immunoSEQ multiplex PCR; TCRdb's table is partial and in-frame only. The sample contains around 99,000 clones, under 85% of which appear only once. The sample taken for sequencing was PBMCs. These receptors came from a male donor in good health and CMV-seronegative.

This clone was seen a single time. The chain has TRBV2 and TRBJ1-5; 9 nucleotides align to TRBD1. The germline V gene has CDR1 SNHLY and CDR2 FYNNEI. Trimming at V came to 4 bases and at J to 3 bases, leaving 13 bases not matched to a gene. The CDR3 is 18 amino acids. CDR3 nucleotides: TGTGCCAGCAGTGTTCCCGGGACAGGGTCTTCGCTCAATCAGCCCCAGCATTTT. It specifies CASSVPGTGSSLNQPQHF.

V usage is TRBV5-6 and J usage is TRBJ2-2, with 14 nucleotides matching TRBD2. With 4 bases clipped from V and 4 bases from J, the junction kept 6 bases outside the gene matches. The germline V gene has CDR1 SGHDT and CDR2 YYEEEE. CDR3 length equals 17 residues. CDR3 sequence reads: CASSPGLAGAGTGELFF. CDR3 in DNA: TGTGCCAGCAGCCCGGGACTAGCGGGAGCAGGCACCGGGGAGCTGTTTTTT.